This T cell receptor beta chain derives from a study of T cells in Graves' hyperthyroidism and ophthalmopathy. Study-level findings and limits: Blood also held most thyroid clonotypes expanded beyond 0.001. The authors' 13 V-J model separated ophthalmopathy from stable hyperthyroidism. A median around 5.9 months before onset, the model predicted ophthalmopathy.

V gave up 6 bases and J gave up 4 bases, with 25 bases separating them. The V gene's germline CDR1 is SQVTM and CDR2 ANQGSEA. The CDR3 is 17 residues long. TCR beta CDR3 region amplification was performed from RNA transcripts. The HTBI primer set was used in a first-round RT-PCR of the TCR CDR3. TCRdb passed the multiplex PCR reads through MiXCR, listing each CDR3 protein once. The sample shows a few hundred thousand distinct CDR3 sequences, about 14% of them seen only once. Ten or more counts support this clonotype. Its antigen is not identified. Patients showing uncontrolled infection, other autoimmune disease, pregnancy or lactation were ineligible.

The genes are TRBV29-1 and TRBJ2-1; D gene uncertain. This receptor was obtained from a woman in her thirties or forties with Graves' hyperthyroidism. Sequences were obtained from blood. The CDR3 sequence is CSVRSQPTQNLYNEQFF. Written as DNA, the CDR3 is TGCAGCGTCCGCTCCCAACCGACACAGAACCTTTACAATGAGCAGTTCTTC.